This record covers a single T cell receptor beta chain. Sequencing used immunoSEQ multiplex PCR; TCRdb keeps in-frame clones, though not all of them. The sample consists of 65,000 to 85,000 clones, under 95% of them appearing once. The sample is drawn from a study of PD-L1 blockade in urothelial cancer. Study details: It was at 3 weeks (second dose) and 6 weeks after treatment start that blood was analyzed.

The time point: peripheral blood 6 weeks after treatment start. The V gene lost 3 bases and the J gene lost 0 bases, with 9 bases spanning the gap. Germline CDR1 MRHNA, CDR2 SNTAGT. This CDR3 has 15 amino acids. The chain uses TRBV6-4 and TRBJ2-1, with D unresolved. The sequencing used PBMCs, collected around atezolizumab (anti-PD-L1) treatment. This receptor was taken from a woman older than 75 with urothelial cancer. In nucleotides, the CDR3 is TGTGCCAGCAGTGAGGAGTATAGCTCCTACAATGAGCAGTTCTTC. Translating gives CASSEEYSSYNEQFF.